This TCR beta chain emerged from a study of post-analysis software for immune sequencing data. Study observations and caveats: Relative to controls, patients had about 5 TRBV segments at higher frequency, with TRBV5-6, TRBV5-1 and TRBV20-1 among these.

Trimming took 5 bases from V and 5 from J, leaving 12 bases between them. CDR1 and CDR2 (germline): MDHEN, SYDVKM. This CDR3 region has 13 residues. About this clonotype: The antigen remains undetermined.

TCR beta libraries were prepared from cDNA with unique molecular identifiers. The T cell input of roughly 0.95 to 11 million gave hundreds of thousands of cDNA molecules. MiXCR, applied by TCRdb to the PCR reads, yields one record per CDR3 protein. The table shows roughly 570,000 distinct CDR3 sequences, with 34% occurring only once. This TCR derives from a girl aged 2-17 years with multiple sclerosis. Sequenced sample: blood. J is TRBJ2-5 and V is TRBV28; no reliable D call. The CDR3 nucleotides are TGTGCCAGCAGTCCACACGGGCGGGAGACCCAGTACTTC. It specifies CASSPHGRETQYF.